This T cell receptor beta chain was retrieved from a study of cytomegalovirus exposure and HLA in healthy donors. Study-level background: The approximately 130 validation repertoires matched the approximately 700 first-cohort repertoires in platform, a later analysis reported.

Whole-study results and caveats: Researchers reported that a few CMV-associated chains were confirmed in vitro as CMV antigen-specific. Associated with cytomegalovirus, according to the listing, were about 160 TCR beta chains. A later analysis found first-cohort TCR clusters tended to co-occur in the 130 or so validation repertoires.

Points on this clone: Its antigen is not identified.

Libraries were prepared by immunoSEQ multiplex PCR; TCRdb keeps only in-frame clonotypes and omits some of them. The table lists fewer than 250,000 clones, more than 75% of them singletons. The specimen sequenced was PBMCs. This TCR came from a woman between 18 and 29 years old in good health and CMV-seropositive.

The CDR3, as DNA: TGCGCCAGCAGCGAGGGGACATTTACAACTAATGAAAAACTGTTTTTT. This sequence encodes CASSEGTFTTNEKLFF. The chain carries TRBV5-1 and TRBJ1-4; possible D gene TRBD1, 6 bases. CDR3 length: 16 residues. V was clipped by 4 bases and J by 0 bases, with 13 bases between them. From germline, CDR1 is SGHRS and CDR2 YFSETQ. Full variable domain (remainder filled in from reference TRBV5-1 and TRBJ1-4): KAGVTQTPRYLIKTRGQQVTLSCSPISGHRSVSWYQQTPGQGLQFLFEYFSETQRNKGNFPGRFSGRQFSNSRSEMNVSTLELGDSALYLCASSEGTFTTNEKLFFGSGTQLSVL.